Presented here are 6 T cell receptor beta chains from one specimen sequenced in a study of human T cells and chemical hapten exposure (dated by TCRdb to the early 2020s). Library preparation was by RACE. TCRdb shows the sequencer as NextSeq 500. In TCRdb, the public reads were trimmed at Q25 with fastp and aligned with MiXCR, with productive beta chains retained. Each entry merges the rows of one CDR3 protein and shows their most common DNA and genes. For this sample there are some 62,000 distinct CDR3 sequences; about 11% appear just once. The top ten hold roughly 2% of the sample. The sample's time point, from its label and the paper: patch test 3, about 24 weeks after DPC sensitization. The meaning of the sample's treatment or condition label: therapeutic diphenylcyclopropenone sensitization with weekly scalp DPC. Sequenced here: whole blood, sampled in connection with sensitization to the hapten diphenylcyclopropenone (DPC). The receptor set was obtained from a woman aged 25 to 39 with alopecia areata. Some clones in this sample may be carry-over from other donors' samples.

This clonotype was counted only a few times. The V and J genes are TRBV14 and TRBJ1-5; D is unclear. The CDR3 loop spans 13 amino acids. The V gene's germline CDR1 is SGHDN and CDR2 FVKESK. The germline V and J ends were trimmed by 5 bases and 3 bases, with 8 bases remaining between them. The CDR3 bases are TGTGCCAGCAGCTCAAGACTCAATCAGCCCCAGCATTTT. Its protein product is CASSSRLNQPQHF. The full variable domain, in which reference TRBV14 and TRBJ1-5 provide the parts outside the CDR3, is EAGVTQFPSHSVIEKGQTVTLRCDPISGHDNLYWYRRVMGKEIKFLLHFVKESKQDESGMPNNRFLAERTGGTYSTLKVQPAELEDSGVYFCASSSRLNQPQHFGDGTRLSIL.

At least ten counts were recorded for this clonotype. The rearrangement uses TRBV28 and TRBJ2-1; the D gene is possibly TRBD1 (5 bases). CDR1 MDHEN and CDR2 SYDVKM come from the germline V gene. V was shortened by 6 bases and J by 6 bases, with 27 bases between the two germline ends. The CDR3 is 18 residues long. This CDR3 reads CASSPLRLRAPLGNEQFF. The CDR3, as DNA: TGTGCCAGCAGCCCACTCCGTCTCAGGGCACCTTTAGGCAATGAGCAGTTCTTC.

This clonotype was counted between two and nine times. This rearrangement joins TRBV2 to TRBJ1-4; 8 bases match TRBD1. From germline, CDR1 is SNHLY and CDR2 FYNNEI. The trim removed 5 bases at V and 6 bases at J, leaving 5 bases unmatched. The CDR3 is made up of 14 amino acids. CDR3 DNA sequence: TGTGCCAGCAGTCTACAGGGGGGGCATGAAAAACTGTTTTTT. This gives the protein CASSLQGGHEKLFF.

The chain couples TRBV7-3 to TRBJ2-5, with 9 bases matching TRBD1. Germline V gene sequence: CDR1 SGHTA, CDR2 FQGTGA. V trimming: 0 bases; J trimming: 2 bases; junction bases outside the gene matches: 1. The CDR3 loop spans 15 amino acids. The CDR3 nucleotides are TGTGCCAGCAGCTTAACGGGGACAGGGCAAGAGACCCAGTACTTC. Amino acid sequence: CASSLTGTGQETQYF.

This clonotype came up a few times. This chain links TRBV29-1 with TRBJ2-7, with TRBD1 matching over 11 bases. Per the germline V gene, CDR1 is SQVTM and CDR2 is ANQGSEA. V trimming: 5 bases; J trimming: 7 bases; junction bases outside the gene matches: 7. CDR3 length: 13 amino acids. Here the CDR3 DNA reads TGCAGCGTTTCTGGACAGGGGGCGGAGGAGCAGTACTTC. Residues: CSVSGQGAEEQYF.

This clonotype was counted at least ten times. This chain connects TRBV5-1 to TRBJ2-5; 11 bases are shared with TRBD2. The CDR3 consists of 15 residues. In germline, CDR1 is SGHRS, CDR2 YFSETQ. V lost 5 bases and J lost 5; bases outside the gene matches: 8. The CDR3 nucleotides read TGCGCCAGCAGGCTTACTAGCGGGAGATCGGAGACCCAGTACTTC. This sequence encodes CASRLTSGRSETQYF.